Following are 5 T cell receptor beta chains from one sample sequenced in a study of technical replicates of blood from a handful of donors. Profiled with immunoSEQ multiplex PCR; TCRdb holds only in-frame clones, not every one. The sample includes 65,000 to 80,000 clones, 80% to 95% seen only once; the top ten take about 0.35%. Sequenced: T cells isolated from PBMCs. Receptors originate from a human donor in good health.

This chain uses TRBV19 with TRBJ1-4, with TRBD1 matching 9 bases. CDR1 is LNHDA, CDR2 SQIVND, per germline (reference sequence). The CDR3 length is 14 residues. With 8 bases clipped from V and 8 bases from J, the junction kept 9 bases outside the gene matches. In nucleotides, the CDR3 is TGTGCCAGTCACGATGGGACAGGGACCGAAAAACTGTTTTTT. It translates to CASHDGTGTEKLFF. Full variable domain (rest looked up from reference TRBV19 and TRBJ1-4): DGGITQSPKYLFRKEGQNVTLSCEQNLNHDAMYWYRQDPGQGLRLIYYSQIVNDFQKGDIAEGYSVSREKKESFPLTVTSAQKNPTAFYLCASHDGTGTEKLFFGSGTQLSVL.

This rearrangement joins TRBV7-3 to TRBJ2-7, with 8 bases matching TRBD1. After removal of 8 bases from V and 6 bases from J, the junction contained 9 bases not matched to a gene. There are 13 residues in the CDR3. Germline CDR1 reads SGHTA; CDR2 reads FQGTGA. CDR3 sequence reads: CASEGQDFGEQYF. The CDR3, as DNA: TGTGCCAGCGAGGGACAGGACTTTGGCGAGCAGTACTTC.

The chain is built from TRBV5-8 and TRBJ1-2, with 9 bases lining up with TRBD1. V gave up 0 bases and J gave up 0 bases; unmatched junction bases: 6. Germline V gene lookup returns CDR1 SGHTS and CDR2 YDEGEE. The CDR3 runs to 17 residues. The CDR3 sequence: CASSLVKQGAANYGYTF. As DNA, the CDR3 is TGTGCCAGCAGCTTGGTCAAACAGGGGGCAGCTAACTATGGCTACACCTTC.

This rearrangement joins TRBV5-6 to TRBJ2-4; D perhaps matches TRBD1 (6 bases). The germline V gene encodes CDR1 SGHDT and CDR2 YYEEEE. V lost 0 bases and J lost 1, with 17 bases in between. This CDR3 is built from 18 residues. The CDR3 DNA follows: TGTGCCAGCAGCTTGGGGGGGCAGGGGCGCATTGCCAAAAACATTCAGTACTTC. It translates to CASSLGGQGRIAKNIQYF.

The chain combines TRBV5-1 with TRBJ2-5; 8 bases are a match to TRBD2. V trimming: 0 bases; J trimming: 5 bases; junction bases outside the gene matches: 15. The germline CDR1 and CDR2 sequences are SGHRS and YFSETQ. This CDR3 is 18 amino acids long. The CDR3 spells CASSLVEFEAGGWETQYF. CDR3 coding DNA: TGCGCCAGCAGCTTGGTAGAGTTCGAGGCGGGAGGATGGGAGACCCAGTACTTC.